These 10 T cell receptor beta chains originate from one sample sequenced in a study of molecular identifiers for immune sequencing clone quantification. One entry per CDR3 protein, called by TCRdb with MiXCR from the PCR reads. The sample consists of a few hundred thousand distinct CDR3 sequences, roughly a quarter of them appearing once. The sample taken for sequencing was naive CD8+ T cells from blood, with Jurkat cell RNA spiked in. Sample subset: FACS-sorted CD8+CD4-CCR7+CD45RA+ naive T cells. These receptors came from a human donor in good health. Some libraries in this study had Jurkat cell RNA spiked in.

Many counts were recorded for this clonotype. The rearrangement links TRBV7-9 to TRBJ1-1, with a possible D match to TRBD1 (5 bases). Germline V gives CDR1 SEHNR, CDR2 FQNEAQ (reference sequence). V shed 4 bases and J shed 7 bases, with 19 bases lying between them. This CDR3 is 15 amino acids long. Here the CDR3 reads CASSSADTSDGEAFF. As DNA, the CDR3 is TGTGCCAGCAGCTCTGCGGACACGAGTGATGGTGAAGCTTTCTTT. The full variable domain, in which reference TRBV7-9 and TRBJ1-1 provide the parts outside the CDR3, is DTGVSQNPRHKITKRGQNVTFRCDPISEHNRLYWYRQTLGQGPEFLTYFQNEAQLEKSRLLSDRFSAERPKGSFSTLEIQRTEQGDSAMYLCASSSADTSDGEAFFGQGTRLTVV.

This clonotype was seen at least ten times. V gene TRBV5-8 combines with J gene TRBJ1-6; D not certain. Germline lookup yields CDR1 SGHTS and CDR2 YDEGEE. V was shortened by 6 bases and J by 0 bases, with 16 bases between the two germline ends. This CDR3 comprises 17 residues. CDR3 nucleotides: TGTGCCAGCACGTTCCTTCCGGGAAGCTCCTATAATTCACCCCTCCACTTT. Residues: CASTFLPGSSYNSPLHF.

The chain has TRBV12-3 or TRBV12-4 and TRBJ2-2, with 9 bases that match TRBD1. With V trimmed by 11 bases and J by 6 bases, 19 bases remained unmatched. The CDR3 is made up of 17 amino acids. The CDR3 protein is CAGIPPPGQGDPGELFF. The CDR3 DNA is TGTGCCGGCATCCCCCCACCGGGACAGGGCGATCCCGGGGAGCTGTTTTTT.

This clonotype was recorded at least ten times. The DNA for the CDR3 is TGCGCCAGCAGCCCGGGACTAGCGGGACAAGAGACCCAGTACTTC. Residues: CASSPGLAGQETQYF. The J gene is TRBJ2-5, the V gene TRBV5-1; TRBD2 aligns across 13 bases. V lost 4 bases, J lost 2 bases, and 2 bases stayed unmatched. The CDR3 length is 15 residues. In germline, CDR1 is SGHRS, CDR2 YFSETQ.

To note about this clonotype: A much bigger clone sits one base away, suggesting this may be a read error. The chain employs TRBV5-3 and TRBJ1-5; D is undetermined. TRBV5-3 has ORF status, its function being uncertain. This CDR3 has 15 amino acids. The CDR3 loop reads CASSSVGDSNQPQHF. CDR3 bases: TGTGCCAGCAGCTCCGTGGGCGATAGCAATCAGCCCCAGCATTTT.

In regard to this clonotype: One junction end does not reproduce the germline sequence, and a read error may be involved. The rearrangement joins TRBV4-3 to TRBJ1-3, with D possibly matching TRBD1 (6 bases). The germline CDR1 and CDR2 sequences are LGHNA and YSLEER. The CDR3 totals 16 residues. The CDR3 reads CASSYRDTGSGTTIYF. DNA for the CDR3: TGCGCCAGCAGCTACCGGGACACTGGCTCTGGAACCACCATATATTTT.

Regarding this clonotype: The conserved phenylalanine or tryptophan normally closing the CDR3 is absent here, so this likely arose from a read error. The chain links TRBV29-1 to TRBJ2-3; D is unresolved. Trimming removed 6 bases at V and 2 bases at J, with 12 bases between. The CDR3 loop spans 13 amino acids. CDR1 and CDR2 from the germline V gene are SQVTM and ANQGSEA. The CDR3 protein is CSVLGESTDTQYV. The CDR3 DNA sequence: TGCAGCGTGTTAGGAGAGTCCACAGATACGCAGTATGTT.

Worth noting for this clonotype: A much larger clone lies one base from this, so it may be a read error. V usage is TRBV6-2 or TRBV6-3 and J usage is TRBJ1-1; TRBD1 matches at 8 bases. The germline V gene encodes CDR1 MNHEY and CDR2 SVGEGT. Trimming cost V 4 bases and J 5 bases; bases outside gene matches: 6. This CDR3 region has 14 residues. CDR3 bases: TGTGCCAGCAGTTTCAGGGGGCGGGTGACTGAAGCTTTCTTT. It translates to CASSFRGRVTEAFF.

V gene TRBV7-6 combines with J gene TRBJ2-7, with 12 bases fitting TRBD1. The CDR3 loop spans 15 amino acids. The V segment lost 4 bases and the J segment 5 bases; nucleotides outside the gene matches: 6. Germline assignment: CDR1 SGHVS and CDR2 FNYEAQ. CDR3 sequence: CASSSPGQGAHEQYF. The CDR3 DNA sequence: TGTGCCAGCAGCTCCCCGGGACAGGGGGCTCACGAGCAGTACTTC.

This clonotype was found a few times. The chain is built from TRBV20-1 and TRBJ2-7; weak D call: TRBD2 (6 bases). From germline, CDR1 is DFQATT and CDR2 SNEGSKA (reference sequence). This CDR3 spans 12 amino acids. Trimming pared 5 bases from V and 0 bases from J, leaving 8 bases between. CDR3 nucleotide sequence: TGCAGTGCTCTAGCGCACTCCTACGAGCAGTACTTC. Encoded protein: CSALAHSYEQYF.